This T cell receptor beta chain was retrieved from a study of graft-versus-host responses after intestinal transplantation. Study-wide context: Multivisceral, liver-intestinal, or isolated intestinal grafts were transplanted into recipients. Overall study findings and caveats: GvH clones detected in recipient marrow included some appearing first in ileum or blood. Allografts from individuals with graft-donor T cell macrochimerism displayed high graft-versus-host to host-versus-graft clonal ratios.

Concerning this clone: Its antigen is still unknown.

Data came from immunoSEQ multiplex PCR; TCRdb stores just in-frame clones and leaves some out. The data contain around 23,000 clones, over 85% of them singletons. This CDR3 comprises 12 residues. Germline lookup yields CDR1 LNHDA and CDR2 SQIVND (reference sequence). J lost 5 bases, V lost 7 bases, and 3 bases had no gene match. The sequence was obtained from a human patient who received an intestinal transplant, so some T cells may come from the graft donor. The chain recombines TRBV19 with TRBJ2-5, with TRBD2 identical over 8 bases. Sequenced material: PBMCs, taken 18 days after transplant. The CDR3 protein is CASTGGEETQYF. The CDR3 DNA reads as TGTGCCAGTACGGGGGGGGAGGAGACCCAGTACTTC.